The present TCR beta chain was sequenced within a study of blood T cell repertoires in COVID-19. As processed by the authors: Amplification of reference gene primers provided the estimated nucleated cell counts. The data were produced by immunoSEQ multiplex PCR, yet TCRdb's version contains in-frame clones alone and is incomplete. The DNA was the basis for D and trimming; V, J and clone size are from that table. The sample holds about 150,000 clones; around 83% are singletons and the top ten take more than 7.5%. The V end was cut by 6 bases, the J end by 3 bases, with 14 bases between. This CDR3 region has 14 residues. Looked up from germline, CDR1 is SEHNR and CDR2 is FQNEAQ (reference sequence).

The receptor was derived from a woman in her fifties or sixties with acute or convalescent COVID-19. The chain recombines TRBV7-9 with TRBJ1-1; D is unresolved. The sequencing sample was made of peripheral blood. CDR3 in amino acids: CASRPFSGYTEAFF. The DNA for the CDR3 is TGTGCCAGCAGACCGTTTTCGGGGTACACTGAAGCTTTCTTT.